These 17 T cell receptor beta chains came from one sample sequenced in a study of OX40 agonist ivuxolimab in advanced cancers. Clones were sequenced by immunoSEQ multiplex PCR, and TCRdb holds only the in-frame ones, with some missing. The profile shows some 85,000 clones, around nine tenths of them singletons. The specimen was CD4+ or CD8+ T cells sorted from blood, collected in a trial of the OX40 agonist ivuxolimab. These receptors were obtained from an adult with an advanced solid tumor such as melanoma, head and neck, liver or kidney cancer.

This clone was detected only a few times. The sample has other DNA sequences that encode this CDR3 too. The chain carries TRBV30 and TRBJ1-1; no clear D gene. The CDR3 sequence is 14 residues long. Germline V CDR1 and CDR2: GTSNPN, SVGIG (reference sequence). The germline V and J ends were trimmed by 3 bases and 1 base, with 12 bases remaining between them. The CDR3 coding sequence is TGTGCCTGGAGCGCAGGACTGACGAACACTGAAGCTTTCTTT. This translates into CAWSAGLTNTEAFF.

The gene calls are TRBV9 and TRBJ2-1; D possibly corresponds to TRBD1 (5 bases). V lost 4 bases and J lost 7, with 30 bases in between. CDR3 length: 19 residues. Germline values: CDR1 SGDLS, CDR2 YYNGEE. The CDR3 region is CASSLTHPQAQSLRNEQFF. CDR3 in DNA: TGTGCCAGCAGCCTCACCCACCCACAGGCCCAATCACTTAGGAATGAGCAGTTCTTC.

This clone has a single count. This chain joins TRBV9 and TRBJ2-3; D may be TRBD2 (7 bases). The ends were cut back, 0 bases at V and 5 bases at J, with 19 bases in the middle. CDR1 SGDLS and CDR2 YYNGEE come from the germline V gene. This CDR3 contains 17 residues. The CDR3 region is CASSVASGRGGIDTQYF. The CDR3 DNA follows: TGTGCCAGCAGCGTAGCTTCGGGGAGGGGGGGCATAGATACGCAGTATTTT.

The chain carries TRBV10-3 and TRBJ2-2; 11 bases match TRBD1. V was pared by 6 bases and J by 5 bases, with 5 bases of the junction left unmatched. The CDR3 is 15 residues long. Germline V gives CDR1 ENHRY, CDR2 SYGVKD. CDR3 DNA: TGTGCCATCAGCCAGGACAGGGGGCTTACCGGGGAGCTGTTTTTT. Protein sequence: CAISQDRGLTGELFF.

This clone appeared once. The V call is TRBV6-1, the J call TRBJ1-2; the match to TRBD1 covers 8 bases. The CDR3 is made up of 13 amino acids. With V trimmed by 4 bases and J by 7 bases, 5 bases remained unmatched. Germline V gives CDR1 MNHNS, CDR2 SASEGT. Written as DNA, the CDR3 is TGTGCCAGCAGTGGGACAGGGATTTTTGGCTACACCTTC. Its translation: CASSGTGIFGYTF.

The chain couples TRBV7-9 to TRBJ2-4; D possibly matches TRBD1 or TRBD2 (7 bases each). Trimming left V 5 bases short and J 7 bases short, with 18 bases between. The CDR3 sequence is 15 residues long. Germline assignment: CDR1 SEHNR and CDR2 FQNEAQ (reference sequence). CDR3 nucleotides: TGTGCCAGCAGCCTCCAGGGGGGGGTCGAGAACATTCAGTACTTC. It codes for CASSLQGGVENIQYF.

The chain couples TRBV2 to TRBJ2-5; D is ambiguous. The V end lost 4 bases, the J end lost 5 bases, and 17 bases lay between the germline ends. The germline V gene encodes CDR1 SNHLY and CDR2 FYNNEI. This CDR3 has 15 residues. CDR3 in amino acids: CASSVGLRVGETQYF. The CDR3 DNA reads TGTGCCAGCAGTGTCGGTCTAAGGGTCGGTGAGACCCAGTACTTC.

The chain joins TRBV6-1 to TRBJ1-1; TRBD1 is a possible D gene (6 bases). Trimming shortened V by 4 bases and J by 2 bases, and 14 bases separated the two germline ends. Germline CDR1 and CDR2: MNHNS and SASEGT. The CDR3 is 15 amino acids. The CDR3 nucleotides read TGTGCCAGCAGTGGCCCACAGGGTCGAAACACTGAAGCTTTCTTT. Its translation: CASSGPQGRNTEAFF.

The CDR3 is CASSTTLLGEQYF. The CDR3 bases are TGTGCCAGTAGCACTACGCTACTAGGGGAGCAGTACTTC. The chain recombines TRBV19 with TRBJ2-7; tentatively, D is TRBD2 (5 bases). The germline V and J ends were trimmed by 6 bases and 7 bases, with 16 bases remaining between them. The CDR3 is 13 residues long. Looked up from germline, CDR1 is LNHDA and CDR2 is SQIVND (reference sequence).

The chain couples TRBV5-6 to TRBJ1-1; perhaps TRBD1 as D (6 bases). This CDR3 region has 14 residues. V lost 0 bases and J lost 6, with 12 bases in between. Germline V CDR1 and CDR2: SGHDT, YYEEEE. Here the CDR3 DNA reads TGTGCCAGCAGCTTGGTTGGGGGCCGGGCTGAAGCTTTCTTT. Translating it yields CASSLVGGRAEAFF.

The CDR3 DNA reads as TGTGCCAGCAGGGAACCGGGGGGGGCCAAAAACATTCAGTACTTC. Protein: CASREPGGAKNIQYF. The rearrangement joins TRBV6-1 to TRBJ2-4; 8 bases agree with TRBD2. The CDR3 runs 15 residues. Germline V gene lookup returns CDR1 MNHNS and CDR2 SASEGT. V lost 6 bases and J lost 1; bases outside the gene matches: 5.

This chain uses TRBV7-8 with TRBJ1-1; 7 bases line up with TRBD1. Germline V gene lookup returns CDR1 SGHVS and CDR2 FQNEAQ. This CDR3 has 16 residues. V lost 4 bases and J lost 1; bases outside the gene matches: 9. The DNA for the CDR3 is TGTGCCAGCAGCTCCGGCACAGGGGCCCCGAACACTGAAGCTTTCTTT. This translates into CASSSGTGAPNTEAFF. The variable domain in full, with the rest retrieved from reference TRBV7-8 and TRBJ1-1, is GAGVSQSPRYKVAKRGQDVALRCDPISGHVSLFWYQQALGQGPEFLTYFQNEAQLDKSGLPSDRFFAERPEGSVSTLKIQRTQQEDSAVYLCASSSGTGAPNTEAFFGQGTRLTVV.

The chain recombines TRBV7-2 with TRBJ2-7, with TRBD2 matching 10 bases. The germline V gene has CDR1 SGHTA and CDR2 FQGNSA. This CDR3 spans 16 amino acids. The V segment lost 1 base and the J segment 4 bases; nucleotides outside the gene matches: 7. The DNA of the CDR3 is TGTGCCAGCAGCTTAGGGCTCGAAGCGGGGGGGTACGAGCAGTACTTC. It encodes CASSLGLEAGGYEQYF.

The chain has TRBV7-6 and TRBJ2-7; 7 bases align to TRBD1. Germline trimming cut 4 bases from V and 6 bases from J; bases unmatched to any gene: 9. The CDR3 has 14 residues. The germline V gene encodes CDR1 SGHVS and CDR2 FNYEAQ. The CDR3 loop reads CASSWSTGAGEQYF. Here the CDR3 DNA reads TGTGCCAGCAGCTGGTCTACAGGGGCAGGCGAGCAGTACTTC.

The V and J genes are TRBV7-2 and TRBJ2-7; TRBD2 agrees at 11 bases. J lost 2 bases, V lost 3 bases, and 9 bases had no gene match. The CDR3 has 17 amino acids. CDR1 is SGHTA, CDR2 FQGNSA, per germline. CDR3 bases: TGTGCCAGCAGCTTTCGGGCTAGCGGGGGGTTAGCCTACGAGCAGTACTTC. Its protein is CASSFRASGGLAYEQYF.

This sequence joins TRBV10-1 and TRBJ1-1, with D possibly matching TRBD1 (6 bases). This CDR3 is built from 14 residues. The V gene's germline CDR1 is WNHNN and CDR2 SYGVQD (reference sequence). V dropped 6 bases and J dropped 1 base, with 12 bases sitting between them. This CDR3 reads CASRPTGPNTEAFF. DNA for the CDR3: TGCGCCAGCAGACCCACAGGGCCGAACACTGAAGCTTTCTTT.

The chain couples TRBV5-1 to TRBJ1-2; D is unresolved. Per the germline V gene, CDR1 is SGHRS and CDR2 is YFSETQ. V lost 4 bases to trimming and J lost 6 bases, with 19 bases between them. The CDR3 consists of 15 residues. CDR3 bases: TGCGCCAGCAGCCCAAATTTGAGGAACTACGATGGCTACACCTTC. This gives the protein CASSPNLRNYDGYTF. The variable domain in full, completed from reference TRBV5-1 and TRBJ1-2, reads KAGVTQTPRYLIKTRGQQVTLSCSPISGHRSVSWYQQTPGQGLQFLFEYFSETQRNKGNFPGRFSGRQFSNSRSEMNVSTLELGDSALYLCASSPNLRNYDGYTFGSGTRLTVV.